The source of this T cell receptor beta chain is a study of graft-versus-host responses after intestinal transplantation. About the research overall: All recipients got anti-thymocyte globulin induction, then tacrolimus and steroids for approximately 3 years.

CDR3 length: 15 amino acids. In germline, CDR1 is MNHNY, CDR2 SVGAGI (reference sequence). The V gene lost 2 bases and the J gene lost 0 bases, with 11 bases spanning the gap. Sequencing used immunoSEQ multiplex PCR; TCRdb keeps in-frame clones, though not all of them. The sample lists approximately 58,000 clones; approximately 90% were seen once. Specimen: PBMCs, collected 118 days after intestinal transplantation. This chain connects TRBV6-6 to TRBJ2-7; D perhaps matches TRBD1 (5 bases). This sequence originates from a human patient who received an intestinal transplant, so some T cells may come from the graft donor. Here the CDR3 DNA reads TGTGCCAGCAGTTACGGCGGAGACAGCTCCTACGAGCAGTACTTC. As protein: CASSYGGDSSYEQYF.